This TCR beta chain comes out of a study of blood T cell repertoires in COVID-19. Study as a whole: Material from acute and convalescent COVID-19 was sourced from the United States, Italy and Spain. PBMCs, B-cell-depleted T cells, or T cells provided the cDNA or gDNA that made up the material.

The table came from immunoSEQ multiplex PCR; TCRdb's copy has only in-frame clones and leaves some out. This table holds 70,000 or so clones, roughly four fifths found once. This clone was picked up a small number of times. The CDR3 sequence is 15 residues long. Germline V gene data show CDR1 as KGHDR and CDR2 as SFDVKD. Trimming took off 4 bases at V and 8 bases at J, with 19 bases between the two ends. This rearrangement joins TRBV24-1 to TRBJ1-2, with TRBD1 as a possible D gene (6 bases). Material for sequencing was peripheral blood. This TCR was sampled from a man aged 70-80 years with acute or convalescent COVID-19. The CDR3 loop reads CATSDPGAFPEGYTF. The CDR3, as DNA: TGTGCCACCAGTGACCCAGGGGCCTTTCCTGAGGGCTACACCTTC.